This TCR beta chain comes out of a study of PD-1 blockade in classical Hodgkin lymphoma. Here immunoSEQ multiplex PCR was the method, and the copy in TCRdb shows in-frame clones only, minus some. The sample has under 7,000 clones; approximately 80% are singletons. Following autologous stem cell transplantation, relapse occurred in every patient, and exposure to brentuximab vedotin varied. The CDR3 runs 13 residues. Germline assignment: CDR1 KGHSH and CDR2 LQKENI. V lost 3 bases and J lost 4, with 9 bases in between. Sequences were derived from peripheral blood mononuclear cells (PBMCs), sampled at baseline. This receptor was identified in a human donor with classical Hodgkin lymphoma. The chain joins TRBV18 to TRBJ1-1; perhaps TRBD1 as D (6 bases). As DNA, the CDR3 is TGTGCCAGCTCACCGGACAGTTTCACTGAAGCTTTCTTT. It codes for CASSPDSFTEAFF.